A single sample gave rise to the 25 T cell receptor beta chains below, sequenced in a study of shared clonotypes between healthy human individuals. Sequencing used immunoSEQ multiplex PCR; TCRdb keeps in-frame clones, though not all of them. The data contain millions of clones, about 95% of them singletons. Input material: naive CD4+ T cells sorted from blood. Documented subset: CD45RA+ positively selected. Receptors were obtained from a man younger than 35 in good health.

This chain connects TRBV10-2 to TRBJ2-3; D possibly corresponds to TRBD2 (5 bases). Trimming pared 10 bases from V and 1 base from J, leaving 15 bases between. CDR3 length: 14 residues. Per germline, CDR1 WSHSY and CDR2 SAAADI. The CDR3: CATDTPGGTDTQYF. CDR3 DNA: TGCGCCACCGACACCCCCGGGGGCACAGATACGCAGTATTTT.

The V and J genes are TRBV10-3 and TRBJ1-1; the D gene is possibly TRBD1 (5 bases). Trimming took 3 bases from V and 5 from J, leaving 10 bases between them. The germline V gene encodes CDR1 ENHRY and CDR2 SYGVKD. The CDR3 consists of 13 residues. The CDR3 region is CAISDGGFTEAFF. The CDR3 nucleotides are TGTGCCATCAGTGACGGGGGGTTTACTGAAGCTTTCTTT.

V and J are TRBV5-1 and TRBJ2-3; TRBD2 matches at 7 bases. Germline V CDR1 and CDR2: SGHRS, YFSETQ. The CDR3 runs 14 residues. The junction had 9 bases not matched to a gene; V was cut back by 7 bases and J by 4 bases. This CDR3 is CASRRSSGADTQYF. The CDR3 DNA follows: TGCGCCAGCCGGAGGTCTAGCGGCGCAGATACGCAGTATTTT.

This chain connects TRBV10-1 to TRBJ2-6; the D call may be TRBD1 or TRBD2 (5 bases each). The CDR3 sequence is 17 residues long. V was shortened by 11 bases and J by 3 bases, with 23 bases between the two germline ends. CDR1 is WNHNN, CDR2 SYGVQD, per germline (reference sequence). DNA for the CDR3: TGCGCCGGGCCGAATAGGGACGGTGGAGATGGGGCCAACGTCCTGACTTTC. This sequence encodes CAGPNRDGGDGANVLTF.

The chain uses TRBV2 and TRBJ2-2; D is unresolved. The CDR3 has 13 residues. CDR1 and CDR2 from the germline V gene are SNHLY and FYNNEI. Deletions cut 6 bases from V and 4 bases from J, with 9 bases between. DNA for the CDR3: TGTGCCAGCAGGTACTACGCCACCGGGGAGCTGTTTTTT. This gives the protein CASRYYATGELFF.

In DNA form, the CDR3 reads TGTGCCAGTAGCCGACGGGATTTCGGGGCACCCCTCCACTTT. Translated: CASSRRDFGAPLHF. The rearrangement uses TRBV19 and TRBJ1-6, with no clear D. V was trimmed by 6 bases and J by 11 bases, leaving 17 bases between them. The germline V gene encodes CDR1 LNHDA and CDR2 SQIVND (reference sequence). The CDR3 sequence is 14 residues long. Supplemented by reference TRBV19 and TRBJ1-6, the full variable domain reads DGGITQSPKYLFRKEGQNVTLSCEQNLNHDAMYWYRQDPGQGLRLIYYSQIVNDFQKGDIAEGYSVSREKKESFPLTVTSAQKNPTAFYLCASSRRDFGAPLHFGNGTRLTVT.

This clone was recorded only once. CDR3 nucleotide sequence: TGTGCCAGCAGCTTGGGGGGACTAGCGGGTTCAGATACGCAGTATTTT. Residues: CASSLGGLAGSDTQYF. The chain combines TRBV5-4 with TRBJ2-3; the match to TRBD2 covers 12 bases. The V segment lost 0 bases and the J segment 4 bases; nucleotides outside the gene matches: 3. This CDR3 is 16 amino acids long. Germline CDR1 reads SGHNT; CDR2 reads YYREEE (reference sequence).

A word on this clone: At one of its ends the junction is not consistent with the germline gene, which may arise from a read error. V is TRBV2 and J is TRBJ2-5; D is unresolved. The CDR3 loop spans 13 amino acids. CDR1 is SNHLY and CDR2 is FYNNEI in the germline V gene. CDR3: CASSEEEQETQYF. In DNA, the CDR3 is TGTGCCAGCAGCGAAGAGGAACAAGAGACCCAGTACTTC.

Worth noting for this clone: Mismatch with germline at one junction end may stem from a read error. The chain recombines TRBV6-1 with TRBJ1-3; 7 bases fit TRBD1. The CDR3 length is 15 residues. The germline CDR1 and CDR2 sequences are MNHNS and SASEGT. CDR3 residues: CASSADRVSGNTTYF. In DNA form, the CDR3 reads TGTGCCAGCAGTGCAGACAGGGTCTCTGGAAACACCACATATTTT.

A note on this clone: The sample has other DNA sequences that encode this CDR3 too. The chain links TRBV6-5 to TRBJ2-6; no clear D. The CDR3 runs 14 residues. Germline-derived CDR1 and CDR2 are MNHEY and SVGAGI. Trimming cost V 7 bases and J 1 base, with 8 bases left between them. CDR3 residues: CASTRSSGANVLTF. DNA of the CDR3: TGTGCCAGCACCCGTAGTTCTGGGGCCAACGTCCTGACTTTC.

About this clone itself: In the same sample, other DNA sequences code for this CDR3. The gene calls are TRBV7-9 and TRBJ2-3; D tentatively fits TRBD1 or TRBD2 (5 bases each). Germline V lookup: CDR1 SEHNR, CDR2 FQNEAQ (reference sequence). Trimming pared 2 bases from V and 1 base from J, leaving 7 bases between. The CDR3 loop spans 14 amino acids. CDR3 in DNA: TGTGCCAGCAGCTTAAGAGGGGGCACAGATACGCAGTATTTT. This encodes CASSLRGGTDTQYF.

The gene calls are TRBV6-6 and TRBJ2-5, with D unclear. The length of the CDR3 is 14 residues. Germline V lookup: CDR1 MNHNY, CDR2 SVGAGI (reference sequence). V was shortened by 6 bases and J by 1 base, with 12 bases between the two germline ends. The CDR3 spells CASREPVPQETQYF. In DNA form, the CDR3 reads TGTGCCAGCAGGGAACCGGTCCCCCAAGAGACCCAGTACTTC.

To note about this clone: The sample holds other DNA sequences that translate to the same CDR3. The chain carries TRBV30 and TRBJ2-2; no reliable D call. Trimming cost V 0 bases and J 6 bases, with 8 bases left between them. The CDR3 covers 13 residues. Per germline, CDR1 GTSNPN and CDR2 SVGIG (reference sequence). The CDR3 region has the DNA TGTGCCTGGAGTGTAAAGGGCCCCGGGGAGCTGTTTTTT. Amino acid sequence: CAWSVKGPGELFF.

The rearrangement joins TRBV6-1 to TRBJ2-7, with 7 bases that match TRBD1. Germline CDR1 reads MNHNS; CDR2 reads SASEGT. The CDR3 is 14 amino acids. The ends lost 6 bases at V and 4 bases at J; junction bases unmatched: 9. The CDR3, as DNA: TGTGCCAGCAGCTATAAAGGACAGGCGTACGAGCAGTACTTC. It translates to CASSYKGQAYEQYF.

The chain recombines TRBV10-3 with TRBJ1-1; the D is unclear. The CDR3 length is 14 residues. Trimming shortened V by 10 bases and J by 0 bases, and 15 bases separated the two germline ends. Germline CDR1 is ENHRY and CDR2 is SYGVKD. The CDR3 reads CATRPDTLNTEAFF. The CDR3 nucleotides read TGTGCCACGAGGCCCGACACCTTGAACACTGAAGCTTTCTTT.

The CDR3 nucleotides read TGTGCCAGCAGTTTACAGGGCCCTATCTCCTACAATGAGCAGTTCTTC. Translation: CASSLQGPISYNEQFF. The chain combines TRBV6-5 with TRBJ2-1, with D possibly being TRBD1 (6 bases). CDR1 and CDR2 from the germline V gene are MNHEY and SVGAGI. The V and J ends lost 4 bases and 0 bases respectively, with 13 bases between them. The CDR3 extends over 16 amino acids.

The rearrangement uses TRBV29-1 and TRBJ2-3; no clear D. Per the germline V gene, CDR1 is SQVTM and CDR2 is ANQGSEA. CDR3 length equals 13 residues. V lost 8 bases, J lost 4 bases, and 16 bases lay in between. The CDR3 reads CSLRGRNADTQYF. The CDR3 nucleotides read TGCAGCCTTCGAGGCCGCAATGCAGATACGCAGTATTTT.

The genes are TRBV12-5 and TRBJ1-6; D is undetermined. CDR3 length: 16 amino acids. Germline V gene lookup returns CDR1 LGHNT and CDR2 FRNRAP. V was pared by 0 bases and J by 10 bases, with 16 bases between. The CDR3 sequence is CASGLVGASEGSPLHF. Written as DNA, the CDR3 is TGTGCTAGTGGTTTGGTAGGTGCCTCGGAGGGCTCACCCCTCCACTTT.

Regarding this clone: Additional DNA sequences in this sample encode the identical CDR3. The rearrangement joins TRBV10-3 to TRBJ2-3, with D uncertain. Germline loops: CDR1 ENHRY, CDR2 SYGVKD. Trimming shortened V by 0 bases and J by 4 bases, and 2 bases separated the two germline ends. The CDR3 totals 12 residues. CDR3 coding DNA: TGTGCCATCAGTGAGTCGCCAGATACGCAGTATTTT. Translation: CAISESPDTQYF.

This rearrangement joins TRBV18 to TRBJ2-2; possibly TRBD1 for D (6 bases). Germline CDR1 KGHSH, CDR2 LQKENI. This CDR3 has 13 residues. V lost 5 bases and J 10 bases, leaving 14 bases between the germline ends. The CDR3 region is CASSSTRGEELFF. The CDR3 region has the DNA TGTGCCAGCTCATCCACCAGGGGCGAGGAGCTGTTTTTT.

V and J are TRBV5-1 and TRBJ1-1; possibly TRBD1 for D (5 bases). With 4 bases removed from V and 0 bases from J, the gap between germline ends came to 10 bases. From germline, CDR1 is SGHRS and CDR2 YFSETQ. The CDR3 consists of 14 residues. CDR3 in amino acids: CASSPRALNTEAFF. The CDR3 DNA reads as TGCGCCAGCAGCCCCAGGGCCCTGAACACTGAAGCTTTCTTT. The full variable domain, rest sourced from reference TRBV5-1 and TRBJ1-1, is KAGVTQTPRYLIKTRGQQVTLSCSPISGHRSVSWYQQTPGQGLQFLFEYFSETQRNKGNFPGRFSGRQFSNSRSEMNVSTLELGDSALYLCASSPRALNTEAFFGQGTRLTVV.

This clone was recorded only once. This rearrangement joins TRBV5-1 to TRBJ1-6; 10 nucleotides agree with TRBD1. Per the germline V gene, CDR1 is SGHRS and CDR2 is YFSETQ. This CDR3 has 16 amino acids. Losses at the gene ends were 4 bases for V and 7 bases for J; bases not matched to a gene: 8. The chain's CDR3 is CASSPGQGNWNSPLHF. CDR3 sequence (DNA): TGCGCCAGCAGCCCGGGACAGGGGAATTGGAATTCACCCCTCCACTTT.

As regards this clone: A junction boundary mismatches the germline segment, possibly from a read error. The CDR3 nucleotides are TGTGCCAGCAGCTACAGGAGGGGGGGCCCGCAAGAGACTCAGTACTTC. The encoded protein is CASSYRRGGPQETQYF. The chain joins TRBV7-9 to TRBJ2-5, with D possibly matching TRBD2 (7 bases). The CDR3 contains 16 residues. The germline CDR1 and CDR2 sequences are SEHNR and FQNEAQ (reference sequence).

This clone has just a few counts. This chain connects TRBV6-5 to TRBJ2-2; 11 bases match TRBD2. Germline V gene sequence: CDR1 MNHEY, CDR2 SVGAGI. V shed 4 bases and J 6 bases; nucleotides not matched to a gene: 7. The CDR3 extends over 16 amino acids. CDR3 loop: CASSFLSGGDAGELFF. CDR3 DNA sequence: TGTGCCAGCAGTTTCCTTAGCGGGGGGGACGCCGGGGAGCTGTTTTTT.

This clone was found once. The chain is built from TRBV28 and TRBJ2-7; D is undetermined. V was trimmed by 5 bases and J by 0 bases, leaving 2 bases between them. Germline V lookup: CDR1 MDHEN, CDR2 SYDVKM. The CDR3 is made up of 11 amino acids. CDR3 amino acids: CASSISYEQYF. CDR3 sequence (DNA): TGTGCCAGCAGTATCTCCTACGAGCAGTACTTC.